The rows below give T cell receptor beta chains drawn from one sample of a study of T-cell memory formation after mild COVID-19. A single record per CDR3 protein comes from TCRdb applying MiXCR to the 5' RACE reads. The sample lists about 420,000 distinct CDR3 sequences, less than 25% occurring once. Source material: PBMCs or a T cell subset sorted from them (not recorded which). The receptors were sampled from an adult woman who had mild COVID-19 (a few samples of this study predate the infection). Cell type and time point are not known. The conserved cysteine and the conserved F or W are not part of the CDR3 here.

TRBV7-9	TRBJ2-7	ASSPTGTTYEQY
TRBV7-2	TRBJ1-1	ASSLDPGGWTEAF
TRBV5-6	TRBJ1-5	ASSLMQTYSNQPQH
TRBV7-9	TRBJ1-4	ASSRSVSTTNEKLF
TRBV7-9	TRBJ2-1	ASSARLAGDGEQF
TRBV7-9	TRBJ2-7	ASSREDYEQY
TRBV5-1	TRBJ2-3	ASSLEGSADTQY
TRBV5-1	TRBJ2-5	ASSPAGDPSFQETQY
TRBV19	TRBJ2-1	ASSPTGYSDNEQF
TRBV28	TRBJ2-2	ASSHAGTANTGELF
TRBV24-1	TRBJ2-5	ATSETGHFQETQY
TRBV5-1	TRBJ2-7	ASSLVGQTYEQY
TRBV9	TRBJ2-7	ASSADSGGSSYEQY
TRBV6-4	TRBJ2-3	ASSYEGRDTQY
TRBV15	TRBJ2-2	ATSRDPGGNTGELF